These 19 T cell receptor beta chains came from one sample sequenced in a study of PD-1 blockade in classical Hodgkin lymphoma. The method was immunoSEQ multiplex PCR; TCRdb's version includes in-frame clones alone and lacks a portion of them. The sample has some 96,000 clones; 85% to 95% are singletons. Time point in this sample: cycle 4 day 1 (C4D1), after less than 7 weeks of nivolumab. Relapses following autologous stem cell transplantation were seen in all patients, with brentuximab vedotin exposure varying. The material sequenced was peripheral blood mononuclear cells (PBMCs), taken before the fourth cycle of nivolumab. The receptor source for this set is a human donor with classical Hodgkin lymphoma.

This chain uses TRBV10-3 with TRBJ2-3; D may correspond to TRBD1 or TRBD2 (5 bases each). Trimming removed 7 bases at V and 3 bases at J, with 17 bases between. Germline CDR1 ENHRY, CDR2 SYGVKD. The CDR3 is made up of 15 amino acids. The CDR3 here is CAITGRGRVTDTQYF. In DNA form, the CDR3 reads TGTGCCATCACGGGACGGGGAAGGGTGACAGATACGCAGTATTTT.

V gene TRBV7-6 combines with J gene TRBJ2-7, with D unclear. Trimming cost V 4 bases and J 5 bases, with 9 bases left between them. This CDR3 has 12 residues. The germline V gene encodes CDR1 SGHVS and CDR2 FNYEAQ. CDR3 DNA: TGTGCCAGCAGCTCCGCGTACGACGAGCAGTACTTC. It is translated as CASSSAYDEQYF. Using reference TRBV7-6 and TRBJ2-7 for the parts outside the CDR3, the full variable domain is GAGVSQSPRYKVTKRGQDVALRCDPISGHVSLYWYRQALGQGPEFLTYFNYEAQQDKSGLPNDRFSAERPEGSISTLTIQRTEQRDSAMYRCASSSAYDEQYFGPGTRLTVT.

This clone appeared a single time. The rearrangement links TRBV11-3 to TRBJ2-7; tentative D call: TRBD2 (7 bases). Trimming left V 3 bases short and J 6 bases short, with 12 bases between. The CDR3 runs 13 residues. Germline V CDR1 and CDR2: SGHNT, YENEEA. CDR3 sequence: CASSFGGRAEQYF. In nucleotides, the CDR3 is TGTGCCAGCAGCTTCGGGGGGCGCGCCGAGCAGTACTTC.

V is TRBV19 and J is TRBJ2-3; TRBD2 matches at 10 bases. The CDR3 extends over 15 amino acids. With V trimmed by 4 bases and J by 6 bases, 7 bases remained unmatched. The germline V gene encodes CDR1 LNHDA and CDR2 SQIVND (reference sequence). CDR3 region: CASSKTSGLGDTQYF. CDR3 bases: TGTGCCAGTAGTAAGACTAGCGGGCTTGGGGATACGCAGTATTTT. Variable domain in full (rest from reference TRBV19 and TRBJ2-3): DGGITQSPKYLFRKEGQNVTLSCEQNLNHDAMYWYRQDPGQGLRLIYYSQIVNDFQKGDIAEGYSVSREKKESFPLTVTSAQKNPTAFYLCASSKTSGLGDTQYFGPGTRLTVL.

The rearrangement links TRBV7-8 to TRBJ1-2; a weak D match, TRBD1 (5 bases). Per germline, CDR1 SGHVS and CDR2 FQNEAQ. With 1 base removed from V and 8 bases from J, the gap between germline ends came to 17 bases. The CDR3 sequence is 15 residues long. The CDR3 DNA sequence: TGTGCCAGCAGCTTAGAGGCCCGGGCCTGGGACGGCTACACCTTC. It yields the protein CASSLEARAWDGYTF.

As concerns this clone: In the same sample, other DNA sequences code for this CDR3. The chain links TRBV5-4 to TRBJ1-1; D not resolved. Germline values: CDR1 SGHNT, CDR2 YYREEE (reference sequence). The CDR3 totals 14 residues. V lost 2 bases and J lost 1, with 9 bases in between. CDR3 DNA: TGTGCCAGCAGCTTCGCGGTTGGGAACACTGAAGCTTTCTTT. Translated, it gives CASSFAVGNTEAFF.

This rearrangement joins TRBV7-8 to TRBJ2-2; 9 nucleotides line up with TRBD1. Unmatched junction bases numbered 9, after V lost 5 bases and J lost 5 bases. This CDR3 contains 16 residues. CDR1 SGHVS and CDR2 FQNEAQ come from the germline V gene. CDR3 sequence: CASSSTGTGPTGELFF. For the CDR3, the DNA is TGTGCCAGCAGCAGTACTGGGACAGGGCCGACCGGGGAGCTGTTTTTT.

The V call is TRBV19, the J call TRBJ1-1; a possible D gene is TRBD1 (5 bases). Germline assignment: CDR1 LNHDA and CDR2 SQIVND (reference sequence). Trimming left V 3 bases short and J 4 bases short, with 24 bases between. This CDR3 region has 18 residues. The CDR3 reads CASSMGREGGEGTTEAFF. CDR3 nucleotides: TGTGCCAGTAGTATGGGTCGAGAGGGCGGCGAGGGGACCACTGAAGCTTTCTTT. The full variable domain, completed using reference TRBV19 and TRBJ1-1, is DGGITQSPKYLFRKEGQNVTLSCEQNLNHDAMYWYRQDPGQGLRLIYYSQIVNDFQKGDIAEGYSVSREKKESFPLTVTSAQKNPTAFYLCASSMGREGGEGTTEAFFGQGTRLTVV.

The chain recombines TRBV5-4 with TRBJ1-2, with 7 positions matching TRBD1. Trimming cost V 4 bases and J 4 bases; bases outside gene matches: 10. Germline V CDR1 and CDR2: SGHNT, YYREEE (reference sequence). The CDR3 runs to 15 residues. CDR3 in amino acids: CASSHPDRHGYGYTF. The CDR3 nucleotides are TGTGCCAGCAGCCACCCGGACAGGCACGGCTATGGCTACACCTTC.

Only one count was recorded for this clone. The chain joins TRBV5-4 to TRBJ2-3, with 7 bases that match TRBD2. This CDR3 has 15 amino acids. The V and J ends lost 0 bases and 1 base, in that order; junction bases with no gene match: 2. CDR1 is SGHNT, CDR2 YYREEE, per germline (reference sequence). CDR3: CASSLGGSGTDTQYF. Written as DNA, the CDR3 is TGTGCCAGCAGCTTGGGCGGGAGTGGCACAGATACGCAGTATTTT.

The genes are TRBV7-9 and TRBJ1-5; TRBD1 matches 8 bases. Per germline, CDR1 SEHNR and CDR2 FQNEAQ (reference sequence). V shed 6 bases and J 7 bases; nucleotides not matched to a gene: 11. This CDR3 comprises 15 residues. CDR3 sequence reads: CASSSDRERDQPQHF. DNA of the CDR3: TGTGCCAGCAGTTCGGACAGGGAACGGGACCAGCCCCAGCATTTT.

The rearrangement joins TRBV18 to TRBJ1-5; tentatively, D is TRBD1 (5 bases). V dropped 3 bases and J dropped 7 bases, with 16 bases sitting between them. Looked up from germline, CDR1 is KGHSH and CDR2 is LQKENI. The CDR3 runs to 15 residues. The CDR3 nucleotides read TGTGCCAGCTCACCTTTTGGGGGTCAAGACCAGCCCCAGCATTTT. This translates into CASSPFGGQDQPQHF.

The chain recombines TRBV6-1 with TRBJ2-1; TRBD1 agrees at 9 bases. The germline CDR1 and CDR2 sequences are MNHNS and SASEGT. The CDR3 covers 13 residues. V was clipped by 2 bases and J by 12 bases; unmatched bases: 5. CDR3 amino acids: CASSERDRERQFF. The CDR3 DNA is TGTGCCAGCAGTGAAAGGGACAGGGAACGGCAGTTCTTC.

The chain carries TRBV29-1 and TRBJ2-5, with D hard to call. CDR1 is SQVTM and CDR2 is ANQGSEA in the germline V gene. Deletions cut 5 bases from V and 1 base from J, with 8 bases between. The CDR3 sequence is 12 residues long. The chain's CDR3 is CSVRLPQETQYF. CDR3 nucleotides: TGCAGCGTTCGTTTGCCCCAAGAGACCCAGTACTTC.

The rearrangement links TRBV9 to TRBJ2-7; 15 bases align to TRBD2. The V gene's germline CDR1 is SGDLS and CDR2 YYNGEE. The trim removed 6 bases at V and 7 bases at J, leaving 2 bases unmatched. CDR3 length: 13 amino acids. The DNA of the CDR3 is TGTGCCAGCACCGGGACTAGCGGGGGGGAGCAGTACTTC. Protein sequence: CASTGTSGGEQYF.

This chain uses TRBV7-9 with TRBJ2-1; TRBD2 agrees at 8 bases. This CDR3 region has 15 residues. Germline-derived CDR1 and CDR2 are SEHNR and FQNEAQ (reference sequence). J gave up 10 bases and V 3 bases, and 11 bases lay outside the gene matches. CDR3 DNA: TGTGCCAGCAGCTTTTTCGGGACTAGTGGGGGGGAGCAGTTCTTC. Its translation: CASSFFGTSGGEQFF.

CDR3 bases: TGTGCCAGCAGGGATACCGGGACGGTTGAAGCTTTCTTT. Translation: CASRDTGTVEAFF. The rearrangement links TRBV6-1 to TRBJ1-1, with D possibly being TRBD1 (5 bases). Germline CDR1 MNHNS, CDR2 SASEGT. The V end lost 6 bases, the J end lost 7 bases, and 15 bases lay between the germline ends. The length of the CDR3 is 13 residues.

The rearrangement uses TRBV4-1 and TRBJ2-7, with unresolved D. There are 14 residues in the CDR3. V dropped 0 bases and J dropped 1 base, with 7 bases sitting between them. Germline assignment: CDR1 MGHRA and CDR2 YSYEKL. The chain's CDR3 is CASSQDARSYEQYF. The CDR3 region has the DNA TGCGCCAGCAGCCAAGATGCCAGATCCTACGAGCAGTACTTC.

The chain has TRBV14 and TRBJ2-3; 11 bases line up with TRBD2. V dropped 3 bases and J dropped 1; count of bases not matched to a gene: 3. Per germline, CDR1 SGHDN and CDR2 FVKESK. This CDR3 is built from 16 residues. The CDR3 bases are TGTGCCAGCAGCCAGGCGGGACTAGCGGGCACAGATACGCAGTATTTT. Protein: CASSQAGLAGTDTQYF.